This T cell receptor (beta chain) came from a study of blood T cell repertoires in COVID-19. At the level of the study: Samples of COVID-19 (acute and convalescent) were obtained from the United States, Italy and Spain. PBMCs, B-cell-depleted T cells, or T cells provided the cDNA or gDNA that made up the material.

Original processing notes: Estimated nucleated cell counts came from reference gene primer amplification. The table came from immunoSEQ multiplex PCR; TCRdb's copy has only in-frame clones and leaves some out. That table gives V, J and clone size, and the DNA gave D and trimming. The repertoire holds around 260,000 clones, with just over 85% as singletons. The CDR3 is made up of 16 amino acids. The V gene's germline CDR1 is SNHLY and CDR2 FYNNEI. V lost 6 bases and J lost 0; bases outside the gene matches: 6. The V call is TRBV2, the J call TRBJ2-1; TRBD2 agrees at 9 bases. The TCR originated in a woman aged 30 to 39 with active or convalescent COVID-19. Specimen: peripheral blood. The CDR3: CASRVSGGSSYNEQFF. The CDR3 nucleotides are TGTGCCAGCAGAGTTAGCGGGGGCAGCTCCTACAATGAGCAGTTCTTC.